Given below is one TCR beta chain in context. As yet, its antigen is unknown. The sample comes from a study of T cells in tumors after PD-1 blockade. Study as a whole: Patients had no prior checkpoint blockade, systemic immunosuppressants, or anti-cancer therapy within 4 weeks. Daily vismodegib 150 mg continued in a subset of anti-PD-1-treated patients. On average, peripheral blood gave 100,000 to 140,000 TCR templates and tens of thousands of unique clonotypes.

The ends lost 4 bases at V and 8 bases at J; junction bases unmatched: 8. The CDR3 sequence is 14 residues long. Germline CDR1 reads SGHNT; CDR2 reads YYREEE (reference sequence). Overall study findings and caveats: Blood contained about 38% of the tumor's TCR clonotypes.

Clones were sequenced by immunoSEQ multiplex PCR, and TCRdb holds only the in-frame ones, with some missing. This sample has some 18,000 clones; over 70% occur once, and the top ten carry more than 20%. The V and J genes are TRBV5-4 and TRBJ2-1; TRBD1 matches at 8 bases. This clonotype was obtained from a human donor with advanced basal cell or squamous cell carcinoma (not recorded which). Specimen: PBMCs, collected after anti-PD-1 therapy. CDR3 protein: CASSGLQGVDEQFF. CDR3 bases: TGTGCCAGCAGCGGATTACAGGGGGTAGATGAGCAGTTCTTC.